This T cell receptor beta chain appears in the sequencing data of a study of CD8+ T cells in alopecia areata. Sequencing templates came from extracted RNA that was reverse transcribed into cDNA. The repertoire was sequenced with immunoSEQ multiplex PCR; TCRdb's copy has only in-frame clones and lacks some. Here the sample spans around 82,000 clones, about 51% being singletons. The CDR3 length is 13 residues. Trimming left V 5 bases short and J 9 bases short, with 14 bases between. Per the germline V gene, CDR1 is LNHNV and CDR2 is YYDKDF (reference sequence). This rearrangement joins TRBV15 to TRBJ2-1; D gene uncertain. Sequenced sample: NKG2D-high CD8+ T cells sorted from blood. This TCR came from a human donor with alopecia areata. As DNA, the CDR3 is TGTGCCACCAGCGTTCCGGAGAGCCCTGAGCAGTTCTTC. It is translated as CATSVPESPEQFF.